This TCR beta chain is from a study of T-cell reconstitution after alpha-beta-depleted transplantation in children. TCRbeta library construction was performed incorporating unique molecular identifiers. TCRdb re-called the PCR reads with MiXCR, one entry per CDR3 protein. The profile covers approximately 500,000 distinct CDR3 sequences, with 20% to 30% appearing a single time and approximately 39% taken by the ten largest. Study-wide points: After transplant, at about two months, alpha-beta T cells were reportedly derived from several hundred expanded graft clones. High day-60 TCRbeta diversity in some patients came from surviving recipient T cells and thymic progenitors. Newly produced T cells mostly provided counts and TCRbeta diversity after one year, as hyperexpanded clones declined.

This clonotype occurred a few times. The antigen is undetermined. Trimming removed 2 bases at V and 6 bases at J, with 7 bases between. The CDR3 totals 12 residues. The receptor comes from a boy under two years old with Wiskott-Aldrich syndrome, due to receive a stem cell transplant. The source was PBMCs, collected before TCRalphabeta/CD19-depleted stem cell transplant. The chain is built from TRBV12-3 or TRBV12-4 and TRBJ1-2; D not resolved. The CDR3 sequence: CASSLFGNGYTF. CDR3 bases: TGTGCCAGCAGTTTATTCGGGAATGGCTACACCTTC.